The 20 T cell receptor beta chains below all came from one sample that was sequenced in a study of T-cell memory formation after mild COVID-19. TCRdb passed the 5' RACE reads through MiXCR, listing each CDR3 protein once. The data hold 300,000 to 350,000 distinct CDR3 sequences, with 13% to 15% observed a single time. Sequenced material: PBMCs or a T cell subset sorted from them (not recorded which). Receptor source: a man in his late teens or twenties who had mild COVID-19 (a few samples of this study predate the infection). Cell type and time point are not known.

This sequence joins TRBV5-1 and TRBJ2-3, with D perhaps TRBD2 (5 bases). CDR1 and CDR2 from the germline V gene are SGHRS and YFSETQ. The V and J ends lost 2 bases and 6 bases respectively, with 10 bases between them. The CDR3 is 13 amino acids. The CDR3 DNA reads TGCGCCAGCAGCTTCTCGAGGGCGGATACGCAGTATTTT. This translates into CASSFSRADTQYF.

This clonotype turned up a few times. CDR3: CASSLRSSTDTQYF. In DNA form, the CDR3 reads TGCGCCAGCAGCTTGAGGTCCAGCACAGATACGCAGTATTTT. The V call is TRBV5-1, the J call TRBJ2-3; D gene ambiguous. There are 14 residues in the CDR3. In germline, CDR1 is SGHRS, CDR2 YFSETQ. V was cut by 1 base and J by 0 bases, with 6 bases left in between.

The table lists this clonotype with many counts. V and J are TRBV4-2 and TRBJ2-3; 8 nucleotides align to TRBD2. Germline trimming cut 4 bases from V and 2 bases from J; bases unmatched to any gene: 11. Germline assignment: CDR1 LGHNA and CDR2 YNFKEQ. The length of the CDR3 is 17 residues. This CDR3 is CASSLEAGGGFTDTQYF. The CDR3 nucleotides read TGTGCCAGCAGCCTCGAGGCCGGCGGGGGGTTCACAGATACGCAGTATTTT.

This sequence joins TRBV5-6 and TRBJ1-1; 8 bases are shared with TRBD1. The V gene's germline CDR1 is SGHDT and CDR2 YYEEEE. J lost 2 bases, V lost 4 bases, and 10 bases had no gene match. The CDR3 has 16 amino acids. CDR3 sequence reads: CASSVGRGRVNTEAFF. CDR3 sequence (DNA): TGTGCCAGCAGCGTGGGCAGGGGGCGAGTTAACACTGAAGCTTTCTTT.

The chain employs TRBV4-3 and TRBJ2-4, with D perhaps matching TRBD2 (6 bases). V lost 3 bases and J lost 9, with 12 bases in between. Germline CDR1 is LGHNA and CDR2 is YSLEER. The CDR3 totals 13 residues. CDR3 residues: CASSQGDWGIQYF. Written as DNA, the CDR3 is TGCGCCAGCAGCCAGGGGGACTGGGGCATTCAGTACTTC.

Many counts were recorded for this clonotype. The CDR3 loop reads CASYTSGSYNEQFF. As DNA, the CDR3 is TGCGCCAGCTACACTAGCGGTTCTTACAATGAGCAGTTCTTC. The chain employs TRBV5-1 and TRBJ2-1, with 8 nucleotides matching TRBD2. Germline lookup yields CDR1 SGHRS and CDR2 YFSETQ. The V segment lost 7 bases and the J segment 4 bases; nucleotides outside the gene matches: 7. The length of the CDR3 is 14 residues. The full variable domain, completed using reference TRBV5-1 and TRBJ2-1, is KAGVTQTPRYLIKTRGQQVTLSCSPISGHRSVSWYQQTPGQGLQFLFEYFSETQRNKGNFPGRFSGRQFSNSRSEMNVSTLELGDSALYLCASYTSGSYNEQFFGPGTRLTVL.

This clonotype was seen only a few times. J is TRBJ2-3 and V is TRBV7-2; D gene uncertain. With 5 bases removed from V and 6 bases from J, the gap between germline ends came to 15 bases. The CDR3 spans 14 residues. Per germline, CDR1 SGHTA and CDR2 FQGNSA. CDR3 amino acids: CASSVGIFSDTQYF. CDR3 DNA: TGTGCCAGCAGCGTAGGGATCTTTTCGGATACGCAGTATTTT.

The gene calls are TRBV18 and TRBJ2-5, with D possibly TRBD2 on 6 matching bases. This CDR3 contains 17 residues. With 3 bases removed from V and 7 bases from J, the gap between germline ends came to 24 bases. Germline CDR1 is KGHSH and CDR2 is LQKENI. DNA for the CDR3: TGTGCCAGCTCACCGTCTTCCCGGGAGCCCGGTTGGGGGACCCAGTACTTC. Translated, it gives CASSPSSREPGWGTQYF. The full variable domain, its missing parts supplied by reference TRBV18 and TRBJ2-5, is NAGVMQNPRHLVRRRGQEARLRCSPMKGHSHVYWYRQLPEEGLKFMVYLQKENIIDESGMPKERFSAEFPKEGPSILRIQQVVRGDSAAYFCASSPSSREPGWGTQYFGPGTRLLVL.

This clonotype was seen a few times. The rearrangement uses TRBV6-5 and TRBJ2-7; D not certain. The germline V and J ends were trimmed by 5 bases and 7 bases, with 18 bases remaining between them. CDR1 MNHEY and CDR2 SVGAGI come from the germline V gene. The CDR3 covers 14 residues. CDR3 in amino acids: CASSPTQVLVEQYF. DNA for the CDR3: TGTGCCAGCAGTCCAACTCAAGTCCTAGTAGAGCAGTACTTC.

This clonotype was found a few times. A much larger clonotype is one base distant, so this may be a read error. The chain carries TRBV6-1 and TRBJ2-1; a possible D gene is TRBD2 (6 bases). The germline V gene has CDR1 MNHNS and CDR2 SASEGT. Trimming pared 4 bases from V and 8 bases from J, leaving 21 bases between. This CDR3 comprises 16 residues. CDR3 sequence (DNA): TGTGCCAGCAGTGGAGACCCGGGACGGGGGAGCGATGAGCAGTTCTTC. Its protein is CASSGDPGRGSDEQFF.

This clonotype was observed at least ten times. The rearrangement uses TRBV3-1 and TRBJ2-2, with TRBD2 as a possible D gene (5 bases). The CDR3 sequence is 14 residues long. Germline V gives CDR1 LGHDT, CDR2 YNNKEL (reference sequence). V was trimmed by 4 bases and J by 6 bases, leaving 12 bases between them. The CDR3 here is CASSPRVLSGELFF. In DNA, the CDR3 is TGTGCCAGCAGCCCGAGGGTTCTCTCCGGGGAGCTGTTTTTT.

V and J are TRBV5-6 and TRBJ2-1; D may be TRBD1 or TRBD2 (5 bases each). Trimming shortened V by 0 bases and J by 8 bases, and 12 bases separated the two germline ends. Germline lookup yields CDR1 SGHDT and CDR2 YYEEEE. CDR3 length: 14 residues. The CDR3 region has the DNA TGTGCCAGCAGCTTGGATGTACGGGGCCATGAGCAGTTCTTC. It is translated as CASSLDVRGHEQFF.

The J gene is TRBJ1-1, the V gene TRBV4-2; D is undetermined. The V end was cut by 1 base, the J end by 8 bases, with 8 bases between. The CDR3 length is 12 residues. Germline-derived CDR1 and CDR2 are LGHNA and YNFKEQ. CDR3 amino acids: CASSQGSSEAFF. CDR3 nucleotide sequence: TGTGCCAGCAGCCAAGGAAGCTCCGAAGCTTTCTTT.

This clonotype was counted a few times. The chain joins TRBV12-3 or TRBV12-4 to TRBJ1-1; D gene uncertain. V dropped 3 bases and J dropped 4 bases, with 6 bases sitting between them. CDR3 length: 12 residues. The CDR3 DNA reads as TGTGCCAGCAGTTTTACGAGCACTGAAGCTTTCTTT. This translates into CASSFTSTEAFF.

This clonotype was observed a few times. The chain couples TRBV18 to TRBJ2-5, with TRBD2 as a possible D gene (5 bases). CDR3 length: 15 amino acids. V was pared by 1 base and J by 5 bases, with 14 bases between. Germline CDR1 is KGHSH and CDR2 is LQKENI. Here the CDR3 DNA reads TGTGCCAGCTCACCACAGCTAGGCGGCGGGGAGACCCAGTACTTC. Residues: CASSPQLGGGETQYF. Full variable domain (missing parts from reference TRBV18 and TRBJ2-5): NAGVMQNPRHLVRRRGQEARLRCSPMKGHSHVYWYRQLPEEGLKFMVYLQKENIIDESGMPKERFSAEFPKEGPSILRIQQVVRGDSAAYFCASSPQLGGGETQYFGPGTRLLVL.

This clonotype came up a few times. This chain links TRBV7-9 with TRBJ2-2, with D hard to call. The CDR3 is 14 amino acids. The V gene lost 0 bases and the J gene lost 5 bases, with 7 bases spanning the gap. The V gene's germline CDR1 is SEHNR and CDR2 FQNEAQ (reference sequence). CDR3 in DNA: TGTGCCAGCAGCTTAGCGCAAAAGACCGGGGAGCTGTTTTTT. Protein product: CASSLAQKTGELFF. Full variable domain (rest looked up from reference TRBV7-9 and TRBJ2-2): DTGVSQNPRHKITKRGQNVTFRCDPISEHNRLYWYRQTLGQGPEFLTYFQNEAQLEKSRLLSDRFSAERPKGSFSTLEIQRTEQGDSAMYLCASSLAQKTGELFFGEGSRLTVL.

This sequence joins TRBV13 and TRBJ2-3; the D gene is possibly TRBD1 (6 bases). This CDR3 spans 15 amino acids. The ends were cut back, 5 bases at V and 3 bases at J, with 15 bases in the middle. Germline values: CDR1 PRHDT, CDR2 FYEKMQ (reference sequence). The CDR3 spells CASSTSGTRTDTQYF. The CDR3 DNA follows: TGTGCCAGCAGCACCTCCGGGACAAGAACAGATACGCAGTATTTT.

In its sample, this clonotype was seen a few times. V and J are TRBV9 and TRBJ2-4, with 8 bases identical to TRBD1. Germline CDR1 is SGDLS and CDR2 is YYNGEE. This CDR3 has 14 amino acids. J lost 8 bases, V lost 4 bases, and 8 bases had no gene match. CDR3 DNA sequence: TGTGCCAGCAGCCCCGGGCAGGGGGCGTACATTCAGTACTTC. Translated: CASSPGQGAYIQYF.

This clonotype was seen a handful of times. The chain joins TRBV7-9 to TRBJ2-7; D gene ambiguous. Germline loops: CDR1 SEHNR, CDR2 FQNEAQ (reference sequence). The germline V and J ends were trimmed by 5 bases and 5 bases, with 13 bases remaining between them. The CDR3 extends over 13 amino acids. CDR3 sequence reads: CASSPTVGDEQYV. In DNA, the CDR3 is TGTGCCAGCAGCCCAACCGTCGGCGACGAGCAGTACGTC.

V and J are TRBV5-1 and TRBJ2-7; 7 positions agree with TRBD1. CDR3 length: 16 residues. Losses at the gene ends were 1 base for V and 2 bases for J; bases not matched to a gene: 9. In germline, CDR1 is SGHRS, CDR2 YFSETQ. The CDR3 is CASSLQGTVGTYEQYF. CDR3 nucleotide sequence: TGCGCCAGCAGCTTGCAGGGGACAGTCGGAACCTACGAGCAGTACTTC.